This TCR beta chain was sequenced during a study of regulatory T cells in long-lasting Graves disease. General observations from the study: TRBV28, TRBJ1-2 and TRBJ2-5 emerged as the favored segments in persistent disease.

Specified time point: persistent/refractory GD, antithyroid drugs over 5 years with positive TRAb. Isolated PBMC RNA provided the starting material for the TCR library. It was American Thyroid Association guidelines that determined Graves' disease diagnosis. V shed 3 bases and J 3 bases; nucleotides not matched to a gene: 3. The CDR3 has 16 amino acids. Germline V CDR1 and CDR2: MGHRA, YSYEKL. Concerning this clonotype: Its cognate antigen is unknown.

Relying on iRepertoire HTBI primers and Arm-PCR of CDR3 regions, the team built TCR beta libraries. One entry per CDR3 protein, called by TCRdb with MiXCR from the multiplex PCR reads. The top ten clones hold 6.5% to 9% of a sample with some 470,000 distinct CDR3 sequences, 20% to 25% of them seen once. The sequence came from a female donor with Graves disease. V usage is TRBV4-1 and J usage is TRBJ1-6, with 9 bases matching TRBD1. This specimen consisted of peripheral blood mononuclear cells (PBMCs), obtained when the disease was refractory, from a patient treated with antithyroid drugs. The CDR3 bases are TGCGCCAGCAGCCATATGACAGGGGGCTATAATTCACCCCTCCACTTT. Translation gives CASSHMTGGYNSPLHF.